This passage covers 2 T cell receptor beta chains from one sample sequenced in a study of identifying expanded T cells in peripheral blood. Produced via immunoSEQ multiplex PCR; TCRdb's table is partial and in-frame only. Of approximately 63,000 clones in the sample, 80% to 90% were seen once. The sample consisted of blood. The source is a person aged 18 to 70 in good health.

V usage is TRBV19 and J usage is TRBJ2-5, with 8 bases that match TRBD2. The V segment lost 1 base and the J segment 2 bases; nucleotides outside the gene matches: 6. CDR1 is LNHDA and CDR2 is SQIVND in the germline V gene (reference sequence). The CDR3 covers 16 residues. The CDR3 is CASSIGAGVWQETQYF. CDR3 in DNA: TGTGCCAGTAGTATAGGAGCGGGGGTATGGCAAGAGACCCAGTACTTC.

The rearrangement links TRBV28 to TRBJ1-2; D not certain. Trimming stripped 1 base from V and 6 bases from J, with 9 bases between. Per the germline V gene, CDR1 is MDHEN and CDR2 is SYDVKM. This CDR3 comprises 13 residues. In DNA form, the CDR3 reads TGTGCCAGCAGTTTATTTCGAGGTAATGGCTACACCTTC. This encodes CASSLFRGNGYTF.